Listed below are T cell receptor beta chains from one sample, sequenced in a study of shared clonotypes between healthy human individuals. Sequencing was performed with immunoSEQ multiplex PCR; in TCRdb, only in-frame clones are kept and a portion is missing. Found here are about 2 million clones, approximately 95% of them singletons; the top ten hold 0.85% to 1.2%. The sequenced sample consisted of naive CD8+ T cells sorted from blood. The receptors derive from a man younger than 35 in good health. CDR3s include the opening cysteine and the closing phenylalanine or tryptophan. A D gene is named only where the DNA matches it firmly. Clone size, where shown, is once, few, many, or a class for clones that have expanded.

size: NA
J: TRBJ2-3
D: NA
V: TRBV7-9
DNA: TGTGCCAGCAGCTCCATGGGTGGGGGAGGAGGGACAGATACGCAGTATTTT
CDR3: CASSSMGGGGGTDTQYF

size: once
J: TRBJ1-5
D: NA
V: TRBV6-1
DNA: TGTGCCAGCAGCGCAACGGAGTTACTCAATCAGCCCCAGCATTTT
CDR3: CASSATELLNQPQHF

size: few
J: TRBJ1-1
D: TRBD1
V: TRBV30
DNA: TGTGCCTGGGGGACAGGGGTTGGACAAACTGAAGCTTTCTTT
CDR3: CAWGTGVGQTEAFF

size: NA
J: TRBJ1-6
D: NA
V: TRBV7-9
DNA: TGTGCCAGCAGCGAAACGACAGGAGCCTATAATTCACCCCTCCACTTT
CDR3: CASSETTGAYNSPLHF

size: once
J: TRBJ2-1
D: NA
V: TRBV7-9
DNA: TGTGCCAGCAGCCAAACAGCCTGGGGGGACGGAAACTACAATGAGCAGTTCTTC
CDR3: CASSQTAWGDGNYNEQFF

size: NA
J: TRBJ2-2
D: NA
V: TRBV7-9
DNA: TGTGCCAGCAGCTTAGTAGCCGGGAACACCGGGGAGCTGTTTTTT
CDR3: CASSLVAGNTGELFF

size: NA
J: TRBJ2-7
D: TRBD1
V: TRBV5-1
DNA: TGCGCCAGCAGCTTCGGACAGGGCAGGCCAGAGCAGTACTTC
CDR3: CASSFGQGRPEQYF

size: NA
J: TRBJ2-7
D: NA
V: TRBV19
DNA: TGTGCCAGTAGTAACGGGGGAAACGAGCAGTACTTC
CDR3: CASSNGGNEQYF

size: NA
J: TRBJ2-1
D: TRBD2
V: TRBV27
DNA: TGTGCCAGCAGTTCAGGACTAGCCTACAATGAGCAGTTCTTC
CDR3: CASSSGLAYNEQFF

size: NA
J: TRBJ1-2
D: TRBD1
V: TRBV11-2
DNA: TGTGCCAGCAGCTACTTAAGGACGGGACAGGATTATGGCTACACCTTC
CDR3: CASSYLRTGQDYGYTF

size: NA
J: TRBJ2-2
D: TRBD2
V: TRBV11-2
DNA: TGTGCCAGCAGCTTAGTGGGACTAGCGGGAATTGAGAACACCGGGGAGCTGTTTTTT
CDR3: CASSLVGLAGIENTGELFF

size: NA
J: TRBJ2-7
D: NA
V: TRBV11-2
DNA: TGTGCCAGCAGCCCGGGGACATTCTACGAGCAGTACTTC
CDR3: CASSPGTFYEQYF

size: once
J: TRBJ1-3
D: TRBD1
V: TRBV5-6
DNA: TGTGCCAGCAGCTTGGAGGCGACAGGGTTAAGTGGAAACACCATATATTTT
CDR3: CASSLEATGLSGNTIYF

size: NA
J: TRBJ2-2
D: TRBD1
V: TRBV27
DNA: TGTGCCAGCAGTTTACCCCTCCGACAGGGCGGCGGGGAGCTGTTTTTT
CDR3: CASSLPLRQGGGELFF

size: NA
J: TRBJ2-7
D: TRBD1
V: TRBV6-5
DNA: TGTGCCAGCAGTTTAGGACAGGGGGCCATCTACGAGCAGTACTTC
CDR3: CASSLGQGAIYEQYF

size: NA
J: TRBJ2-3
D: TRBD1
V: TRBV13
DNA: TGTGCCAGCAGCTCTCCTCAGGGACAGCCACACACAGATACGCAGTATTTT
CDR3: CASSSPQGQPHTDTQYF

size: NA
J: TRBJ1-6
D: NA
V: TRBV27
DNA: TGTGCCAGCAGTCCCCCCCCAGGACTGGGTTCACCCCTCCACTTT
CDR3: CASSPPPGLGSPLHF

size: once
J: TRBJ2-2
D: NA
V: TRBV2
DNA: TGTGCCAGCAGTGAAAGTACTTGGGGAGACACCGGGGAGCTGTTTTTT
CDR3: CASSESTWGDTGELFF

size: NA
J: TRBJ2-5
D: TRBD1
V: TRBV19
DNA: TGTGCCAGTAGTATCGGGGACAGGGCGGGGACCCAGTACTTC
CDR3: CASSIGDRAGTQYF

size: NA
J: TRBJ2-5
D: NA
V: TRBV13
DNA: TGTGCCAGCAGCATCGGAGGGGCAGGGGAGACCCAGTACTTC
CDR3: CASSIGGAGETQYF

size: NA
J: TRBJ1-4
D: NA
V: TRBV4-1
DNA: TGCGCCAGCAGCCAAGTATGGCCAGGGTCAAATGAAAAACTGTTTTTT
CDR3: CASSQVWPGSNEKLFF

size: NA
J: TRBJ2-1
D: NA
V: TRBV13
DNA: TGTGCCAGCAGCTTATCAGGGGATGAGCAGTTCTTC
CDR3: CASSLSGDEQFF

size: NA
J: TRBJ1-1
D: NA
V: TRBV19
DNA: TGTGCCAGTAGTACCCATACGCTACAGTTGAACACTGAAGCTTTCTTT
CDR3: CASSTHTLQLNTEAFF

size: few
J: TRBJ2-7
D: NA
V: TRBV5-6
DNA: TGTGCCAGCAGCTTGGGGTCAAGCTACGAGCAGTACTTC
CDR3: CASSLGSSYEQYF

size: NA
J: TRBJ1-1
D: NA
V: TRBV29-1
DNA: TGCAGCGTTGTGGTAGGGGACGGAAGCTCTGAAGCTTTCTTT
CDR3: CSVVVGDGSSEAFF

size: NA
J: TRBJ2-7
D: NA
V: TRBV6-5
DNA: TGTGCCAGCAAACAGGGCCTCTACGAGCAGTACTTC
CDR3: CASKQGLYEQYF

size: NA
J: TRBJ2-7
D: NA
V: TRBV2
DNA: TGTGCCAGCAGGGGGGATAGCGGATATAAACTCTACGAGCAGTACTTC
CDR3: CASRGDSGYKLYEQYF

size: NA
J: TRBJ2-7
D: TRBD2
V: TRBV4-1
DNA: TGCGCCAGCAGCCATTCTAGCGGGACCCTCTCTTCCTACGAGCAGTACTTC
CDR3: CASSHSSGTLSSYEQYF

size: NA
J: TRBJ2-2
D: TRBD1
V: TRBV29-1
DNA: TGCAGCGTACAGGGGTATTGGAACACCGGGGAGCTGTTTTTT
CDR3: CSVQGYWNTGELFF

size: NA
J: TRBJ1-4
D: TRBD1
V: TRBV27
DNA: TGTGCCAGCAGTTACAGGGGCGGGACTGAAAAACTGTTTTTT
CDR3: CASSYRGGTEKLFF

size: NA
J: TRBJ2-3
D: NA
V: TRBV5-6
DNA: TGTGCCAGCAGCTTGGGTGGGGGAAGCACAGATACGCAGTATTTT
CDR3: CASSLGGGSTDTQYF

size: NA
J: TRBJ1-2
D: NA
V: TRBV5-5
DNA: TGTGCCAGCAGCTTGTCACAGAGAGCTAACTATGGCTACACCTTC
CDR3: CASSLSQRANYGYTF

size: NA
J: TRBJ2-1
D: TRBD2
V: TRBV11-3
DNA: TGTGCCAGCAGCTTAGGTCTTGGACTAGTAGGGGACTACAATGAGCAGTTCTTC
CDR3: CASSLGLGLVGDYNEQFF

size: NA
J: TRBJ1-1
D: NA
V: TRBV9
DNA: TGTGCCAGCAGCCAGGGGTCCCAGGTTGAAGCTTTCTTT
CDR3: CASSQGSQVEAFF

size: NA
J: TRBJ2-3
D: NA
V: TRBV5-1
DNA: TGCGCCAGCAGCTTTACCGGGACTGCAAGCACAGATACGCAGTATTTT
CDR3: CASSFTGTASTDTQYF

size: NA
J: TRBJ2-7
D: NA
V: TRBV28
DNA: TGTGCCAGCAGTTTACCCCGGGTGGGGACAGAGCAGTACTTC
CDR3: CASSLPRVGTEQYF

size: NA
J: TRBJ1-1
D: NA
V: TRBV13
DNA: TGTGCCAGCAGCTCCGGGGGGCATGAAGCTTTCTTT
CDR3: CASSSGGHEAFF

size: NA
J: TRBJ2-7
D: TRBD2
V: TRBV13
DNA: TGTGCCAGCAGCTTAGGGACTAGCGGGACCTCCTACGAGCAGTACTTC
CDR3: CASSLGTSGTSYEQYF

size: NA
J: TRBJ2-7
D: NA
V: TRBV30
DNA: TGTGCCTGGAGTGCACCATCAACACCCCCACTCCAGCACTTC
CDR3: CAWSAPSTPPLQHF

size: NA
J: TRBJ2-2
D: TRBD1
V: TRBV28
DNA: TGTGCCAGCAGTATACAGGGGACCGGGGAGCTGTTTTTT
CDR3: CASSIQGTGELFF

size: NA
J: TRBJ2-7
D: TRBD1
V: TRBV28
DNA: TGTGCCAGCAGCTCCTCTAGACAGGGAACACTCAACGAGCAGTACTTC
CDR3: CASSSSRQGTLNEQYF

size: NA
J: TRBJ2-3
D: TRBD2
V: TRBV2
DNA: TGTGCCAGCAGTGAAGCTAGCGGGAGCACAGATACGCAGTATTTT
CDR3: CASSEASGSTDTQYF

size: NA
J: TRBJ2-7
D: NA
V: TRBV4-3
DNA: TGCGCCAGCAGCCTAAGTGAGGGCGCCACCTACGAGCAGTACTTC
CDR3: CASSLSEGATYEQYF

size: NA
J: TRBJ2-7
D: NA
V: TRBV14
DNA: TGTGCCAGCAGCCACAGGGGAGCGGATTACGAGCAGTACTTC
CDR3: CASSHRGADYEQYF

size: NA
J: TRBJ1-3
D: TRBD1
V: TRBV7-9
DNA: TGTGCCAGCAGCGGCAGGGGGACTGGAAACACCATATATTTT
CDR3: CASSGRGTGNTIYF

size: NA
J: TRBJ2-7
D: NA
V: TRBV12-2
DNA: TGTGCAAGTCGCTTTCCGTACGAGCAGTACTTC
CDR3: CASRFPYEQYF

size: NA
J: TRBJ2-7
D: TRBD1
V: TRBV30
DNA: TGTGCCTGGTCGGCGGGACAGGGCTTCGAGCAGTACTTC
CDR3: CAWSAGQGFEQYF

size: NA
J: TRBJ2-7
D: TRBD1
V: TRBV11-2
DNA: TGTGCCAGCAGCATCGGGACAGGGGCCTACGAGCAGTACTTC
CDR3: CASSIGTGAYEQYF

size: NA
J: TRBJ2-7
D: NA
V: TRBV10-1
DNA: TGCGCCAGTGACAGTGTCTACGAGCAGTACTTC
CDR3: CASDSVYEQYF

size: NA
J: TRBJ1-1
D: TRBD1
V: TRBV6-1
DNA: TGTGCCACCGATCACAGGGGGAAAGGGTCTGAAGCTTTCTTT
CDR3: CATDHRGKGSEAFF

size: NA
J: TRBJ2-2
D: NA
V: TRBV4-2
DNA: TGTGCCAGCAGCCCGCCCGGAGCGACTATAACGAACACCGGGGAGCTGTTTTTT
CDR3: CASSPPGATITNTGELFF

size: NA
J: TRBJ1-3
D: NA
V: TRBV28
DNA: TGTGCCAGCAGTTTTCCCGGGGAGAGCTCTGGAAACACCATATATTTT
CDR3: CASSFPGESSGNTIYF

size: NA
J: TRBJ2-1
D: NA
V: TRBV7-9
DNA: TGTGCCAGCAGCTCAATGGAGCTATCCCACCTTACTAATGAGCAGTTCTTC
CDR3: CASSSMELSHLTNEQFF

size: NA
J: TRBJ2-7
D: TRBD2
V: TRBV4-1
DNA: TGCGCCAGCAGCCAGATAGGACTAGCGGGGTACGAGCAGTACTTC
CDR3: CASSQIGLAGYEQYF

size: once
J: TRBJ1-3
D: NA
V: TRBV28
DNA: TGTGCCAGCAGTTGGGGTGTCCCCGGAAACACCATATATTTT
CDR3: CASSWGVPGNTIYF

size: NA
J: TRBJ1-1
D: NA
V: TRBV5-1
DNA: TGCGCCAGCAGCCCAGGAGGTACGAACACTGAAGCTTTCTTT
CDR3: CASSPGGTNTEAFF

size: NA
J: TRBJ2-3
D: NA
V: TRBV4-1
DNA: TGCGCCAGCAGCCAAGGGGGGTCAGATACGCAGTATTTT
CDR3: CASSQGGSDTQYF

size: NA
J: TRBJ2-2
D: NA
V: TRBV5-1
DNA: TGCGCCAGCAGCTTTTACACGGGGCCGGGTACCGGGGAGCTGTTTTTT
CDR3: CASSFYTGPGTGELFF

size: once
J: TRBJ2-7
D: NA
V: TRBV4-3
DNA: TGCGCCAGCAGCCTCTCCTGGGACACGGGGGCCTACGAGCAGTACTTC
CDR3: CASSLSWDTGAYEQYF

size: NA
J: TRBJ2-7
D: NA
V: TRBV5-4
DNA: TGTGCCAGCAGCTTGAACACCCACTACGAGCAGTACTTC
CDR3: CASSLNTHYEQYF